Listed below are T cell receptor beta chains from one sample, sequenced in a study of Ad26.COV2.S vaccination and SARS-CoV-2 variants. Assay used: immunoSEQ multiplex PCR; TCRdb lists only in-frame clones, some missing. The sample records about 380,000 clones, 80% to 90% being singletons. This sample comprised peripheral blood, obtained in a trial of Ad26.COV2.S vaccine versus placebo. The receptor source for this set is a person between 18 and 59 years old who received the Ad26.COV2.S COVID-19 vaccine or a placebo. The CDR3 runs from the conserved cysteine through the conserved F or W. A D gene is named only where the DNA matches it firmly. The listing skips clone size in some rows; elsewhere it reads once, few, many or a size class.

v_call,j_call,d_call,clone_size,cdr3_nt,cdr3_aa
TRBV10-3,TRBJ2-7,TRBD1,NA,TGTGCCATCAGTTCGGGACAGGGGAAATGGGAGCAGTACTTC,CAISSGQGKWEQYF
TRBV4-1,TRBJ1-1,TRBD1,NA,TGCGCCAGCAGGCGAACCGGGACAGGAGCTTTAGGTGAAGCTTTCTTT,CASRRTGTGALGEAFF
TRBV9,TRBJ2-1,NA,NA,TGTGCCAGCAATGCGGGGGCGGAGTACAATGAGCAGTTCTTC,CASNAGAEYNEQFF
TRBV5-1,TRBJ2-1,TRBD2,NA,TGCGCCAGCAGCCCGAGCGGGAGCGCCCTAACGAATGAGCAGTTCTTC,CASSPSGSALTNEQFF
TRBV7-2,TRBJ2-7,NA,NA,TGTGCCAGCAGTCCTCCGGGACTTACCTACGAGCAGTACTTC,CASSPPGLTYEQYF
TRBV6-6,TRBJ2-2,NA,NA,TGTGCCAGCAGTTACTCGATGGGGCTCGCCGGGGAGCTGTTTTTT,CASSYSMGLAGELFF
TRBV5-1,TRBJ1-1,NA,NA,TGCGCCAGCAGCTTGCATCAACCTAACACTGAAGCTTTCTTT,CASSLHQPNTEAFF
TRBV10-3,TRBJ1-5,NA,few,TGTGCCATCAGTGAGGGAGGGTTTAGCAATCAGCCCCAGCATTTT,CAISEGGFSNQPQHF
TRBV7-8,TRBJ2-5,TRBD1,NA,TGTGCCAGCAGCCCAGACAGGGGCCCGGGGGCCCAGTACTTC,CASSPDRGPGAQYF
TRBV3-1/TRBV3-2,TRBJ2-2,NA,NA,TGTGCCAGCAGCCAAGACGTTGGGGGTCGGGATTTCGGGGAGCTGTTTTTT,CASSQDVGGRDFGELFF
TRBV6-6,TRBJ1-6,TRBD1,few,TGTGCCAGCAGTAGGCAGGGACAGGGGAATTCACCCCTCCACTTT,CASSRQGQGNSPLHF
TRBV7-9,TRBJ2-2,NA,NA,TGTGCCAGCAACAGCGGACGGGACGGGGAGCTGTTTTTT,CASNSGRDGELFF
TRBV6-5,TRBJ1-2,NA,NA,TGTGCCACGGGGAAACAGATTCAAAACTATGGCTACACCTTC,CATGKQIQNYGYTF
TRBV4-2,TRBJ2-1,TRBD1,few,TGTGCCAGCAGCCAAGATCTAAACAGGGGGCCTTACAATGAGCAGTTCTTC,CASSQDLNRGPYNEQFF
TRBV10-1,TRBJ2-2,NA,NA,TGCGCCAGCACCCCCGGGGCCGGGGAGCTGTTTTTT,CASTPGAGELFF
TRBV24-1,TRBJ2-1,TRBD1,NA,TGTGCCACCAGTGACCCACAGGGGGCGCCTAATGAGCAGTTCTTC,CATSDPQGAPNEQFF